A selection of T cell receptor gamma chains follows, all from one sample in a study of gamma-delta T cells after stem cell transplantation. TCRdb redid the clone calls on the RT-PCR reads with CATT. The profile shows some 5,000 gamma-chain clones, more than 15% of them singletons. The sequenced sample consisted of gamma-delta T cells. Every receptor here comes from a human donor. It is not recorded whose cells these are; they may come from a transplant donor. CDR3s include the opening cysteine and the closing phenylalanine or tryptophan. Each record gives: clone size, CDR3 length, J gene, V gene, CDR3 DNA, CDR3 protein. Only part of the rows carry a size: once, few, many, or a class if the clone is expanded.

.	13	TRGJ1/TRGJ2	TRGV2	TGTGCCACCTGGGACAGACAGATTTATAAGAAACTCTTT	CATWDRQIYKKLF
.	13	TRGJ1/TRGJ2	TRGV8	TGTGCCACCTGGGATAGGCCTGATTATAAGAAACTCTTT	CATWDRPDYKKLF
few	12	TRGJ1/TRGJ2	TRGV2	TGTGCCACCTGGGACCGGACTAGGGAGAAACTCTTT	CATWDRTREKLF
few	14	TRGJ1/TRGJ2	TRGV4	TGTGCCACCTGGGATGAAGCGGTATATTATAAGAAACTCTTT	CATWDEAVYYKKLF
.	15	TRGJP2	TRGV4	TGTGCCACCTGGGATTCTCATAGTAGTGATTGGATCAAGACGTTT	CATWDSHSSDWIKTF
medium-sized	13	TRGJ1/TRGJ2	TRGV9	TGTGCCTTGTGGGAGGTGCGAGATTATAAGAAACTCTTT	CALWEVRDYKKLF
medium-sized	15	TRGJP2	TRGV2	TGTGCCACCTGGGACGGGCCGGGTAGTGATTGGATCAAGACGTTT	CATWDGPGSDWIKTF
few	15	TRGJP2	TRGV3	TGTGCCACCTGGGACAGCAAGGGTAGTGATTGGATCAAGACGTTT	CATWDSKGSDWIKTF
few	14	TRGJ1/TRGJ2	TRGV2	TGTGCCACCTGGGACGCGTCGAATTATTATAAGAAACTCTTT	CATWDASNYYKKLF
.	14	TRGJ1/TRGJ2	TRGV4	TGTGCCACCTGGGATGGTGGTGGTTATCATAAGAAACTCTTT	CATWDGGGYHKKLF
few	13	TRGJ1/TRGJ2	TRGV9	TGTGCCTTGTGGGAGGTGCTCGATTATAAGAAACTCTTT	CALWEVLDYKKLF
few	13	TRGJ1/TRGJ2	TRGV4	TGTGCCACCTGGGATGGTATTTATTATAAGAAACTCTTT	CATWDGIYYKKLF
few	17	TRGJ1/TRGJ2	TRGV3	TGTGCCACCTGGGACAGGCCGGGGCGATCGAATTATTATAAGAAACTCTTT	CATWDRPGRSNYYKKLF
.	15	TRGJP2	TRGV2	TGTGCCACCTGGGACGGGCTTCTGAGTGATTGGATCAAGACGTTT	CATWDGLLSDWIKTF
.	11	TRGJ1/TRGJ2	TRGV2	TGTGCCACCTGGGACGTAGATAAGAAACTCTTT	CATWDVDKKLF